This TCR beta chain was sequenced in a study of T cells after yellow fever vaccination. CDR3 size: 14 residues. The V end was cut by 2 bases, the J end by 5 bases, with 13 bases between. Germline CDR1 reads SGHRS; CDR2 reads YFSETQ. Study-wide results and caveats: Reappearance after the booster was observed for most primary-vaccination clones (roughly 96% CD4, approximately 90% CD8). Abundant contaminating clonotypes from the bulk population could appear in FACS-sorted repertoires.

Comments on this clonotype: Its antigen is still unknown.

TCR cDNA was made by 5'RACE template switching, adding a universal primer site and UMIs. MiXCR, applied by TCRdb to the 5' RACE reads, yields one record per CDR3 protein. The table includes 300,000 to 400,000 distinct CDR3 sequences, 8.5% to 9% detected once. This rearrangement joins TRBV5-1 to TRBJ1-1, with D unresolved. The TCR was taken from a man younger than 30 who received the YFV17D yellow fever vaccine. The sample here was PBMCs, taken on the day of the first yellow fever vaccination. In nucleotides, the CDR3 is TGCGCCAGCAGCTTTGGAGGGTCGGAGACTGAAGCTTTCTTT. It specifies CASSFGGSETEAFF.